This TCR beta chain came from a study of blood T cell repertoires in COVID-19. Study summary: Both acute and convalescent COVID-19 samples were obtained from the United States, Italy and Spain. Nucleic acid was either cDNA or gDNA, and it came from T cells, B-cell-depleted T cells, or PBMCs.

Study processing details: Amplification from reference gene primers served as the basis for estimated nucleated cell counts. Using immunoSEQ multiplex PCR, the repertoire was profiled, and TCRdb retains in-frame clones only, with some absent. V, J and clone size were drawn from that table, and D and trimming were deduced from the DNA. The sample lists fewer than 400,000 clones, 83% seen once, with under 3% in the top ten. This clone has just one count. The length of the CDR3 is 14 residues. The V gene's germline CDR1 is MNHEY and CDR2 SVGAGI. The junction had 4 bases not matched to a gene; V was cut back by 6 bases and J by 0 bases.

The chain is built from TRBV6-5 and TRBJ1-1; TRBD1 matches at 7 bases. This TCR was recovered from a man aged 25 to 40 with active or convalescent COVID-19. Input material: peripheral blood. The CDR3 region is CASRGQIMNTEAFF. The CDR3, as DNA: TGTGCCAGCAGGGGACAGATTATGAACACTGAAGCTTTCTTT.